Each of the 26 T cell receptor beta chains below was sequenced from the same sample in a study of control samples from healthy donors and cancer patients. Using immunoSEQ multiplex PCR, the repertoire was profiled, and TCRdb retains in-frame clones only, with some absent. Among about 120,000 clones listed, approximately 89% were seen once. The source material was blood. The receptors shown here come from a man between 35 and 55 years old in good health.

This clone appeared a single time. V usage is TRBV13 and J usage is TRBJ1-2; 8 bases agree with TRBD1. Germline trimming cut 6 bases from V and 6 bases from J; bases unmatched to any gene: 9. The CDR3 has 14 amino acids. Germline CDR1 PRHDT, CDR2 FYEKMQ (reference sequence). CDR3 sequence (DNA): TGTGCCAGCAGTCGTAACAGGGGGAAGGATGGCTACACCTTC. Its translation is CASSRNRGKDGYTF.

This clone was recorded a few times. V usage is TRBV4-3 and J usage is TRBJ1-5; no firm D call. The V end was cut by 4 bases, the J end by 3 bases, with 13 bases between. The CDR3 length is 15 residues. The germline CDR1 and CDR2 sequences are LGHNA and YSLEER. CDR3 in DNA: TGCGCCAGCAGCCCCTCGACGGGCGTCAATCAGCCCCAGCATTTT. Amino acid sequence: CASSPSTGVNQPQHF.

This chain connects TRBV3-1 (or the pseudogene TRBV3-2) to TRBJ1-3, with unresolved D. Trimming removed 1 base from V and 0 bases from J, with 7 bases in between. Per the germline V gene, CDR1 is LGHDT and CDR2 is YNNKEL (reference sequence). The CDR3 loop spans 15 amino acids. The CDR3 spells CASSQGPNSGNTIYF. Here the CDR3 DNA reads TGTGCCAGCAGCCAAGGACCAAACTCTGGAAACACCATATATTTT.

The rearrangement links TRBV27 to TRBJ1-2; 8 bases are a match to TRBD1. V was pared by 6 bases and J by 5 bases, with 5 bases of the junction left unmatched. CDR1 MNHEY and CDR2 SMNVEV come from the germline V gene (reference sequence). This CDR3 has 13 residues. The CDR3 sequence is CASRRTGTYGYTF. CDR3 in DNA: TGTGCCAGCAGAAGGACAGGGACATATGGCTACACCTTC.

The sample holds one count of this clone. The rearrangement joins TRBV10-2 to TRBJ2-3, with 8 bases aligning to TRBD1. Germline CDR1 WSHSY, CDR2 SAAADI. The CDR3 length is 14 residues. V lost 4 bases and J lost 2; bases outside the gene matches: 2. Written as DNA, the CDR3 is TGCGCCAGCAGTGGGACAGGGACCACAGATACGCAGTATTTT. The encoded protein is CASSGTGTTDTQYF.

The chain has TRBV7-9 and TRBJ1-2; TRBD1 might be the D (6 bases). V was trimmed by 4 bases and J by 8 bases, leaving 17 bases between them. The CDR3 is made up of 14 amino acids. Germline V gene sequence: CDR1 SEHNR, CDR2 FQNEAQ (reference sequence). CDR3 in amino acids: CASSYTGLTMGYTF. In nucleotides, the CDR3 is TGTGCCAGCAGCTATACAGGGTTAACTATGGGCTACACCTTC.

The chain is built from TRBV27 and TRBJ1-5; 8 nucleotides agree with TRBD1. From germline, CDR1 is MNHEY and CDR2 SMNVEV (reference sequence). The length of the CDR3 is 14 residues. The ends lost 5 bases at V and 11 bases at J; junction bases unmatched: 11. CDR3 protein: CASSPGQALGAQHF. As DNA, the CDR3 is TGTGCCAGCAGTCCGGGACAGGCCCTTGGGGCCCAGCATTTT.

The J gene is TRBJ2-5, the V gene TRBV7-2, with a tentative D call TRBD1 (5 bases). V was clipped by 1 base and J by 4 bases, with 7 bases between them. Germline CDR1 and CDR2: SGHTA and FQGNSA. CDR3 length: 13 amino acids. DNA for the CDR3: TGTGCCAGCAGCTTAGGACAGCGAGAGACCCAGTACTTC. This translates into CASSLGQRETQYF.

This rearrangement joins TRBV6-1 to TRBJ1-2; 10 bases map to TRBD1. V trimming: 1 base; J trimming: 7 bases; junction bases outside the gene matches: 3. The germline V gene has CDR1 MNHNS and CDR2 SASEGT. The CDR3 sequence is 14 residues long. CDR3 DNA sequence: TGTGCCAGCAGTGAAGTTGGGACAGGGGTTGGCTACACCTTC. Protein product: CASSEVGTGVGYTF.

The chain is built from TRBV7-3 and TRBJ2-7, with 8 positions matching TRBD2. The CDR3 length is 14 residues. V lost 5 bases, J lost 7 bases, and 10 bases stayed unmatched. Per germline, CDR1 SGHTA and CDR2 FQGTGA. The chain's CDR3 is CASSPGGAAGEQYF. In DNA, the CDR3 is TGTGCCAGCAGCCCCGGGGGGGCCGCTGGTGAGCAGTACTTC. Supplemented by reference TRBV7-3 and TRBJ2-7, the full variable domain reads GAGVSQTPSNKVTEKGKYVELRCDPISGHTALYWYRQSLGQGPEFLIYFQGTGAADDSGLPNDRFFAVRPEGSVSTLKIQRTERGDSAVYLCASSPGGAAGEQYFGPGTRLTVT.

The J gene is TRBJ1-2, the V gene TRBV7-8; no clear D gene. This CDR3 has 13 amino acids. Deletions cut 2 bases from V and 4 bases from J, with 8 bases between. CDR1 and CDR2 (germline): SGHVS, FQNEAQ. The CDR3 is CASSLSDGYGYTF. The CDR3 region has the DNA TGTGCCAGCAGCTTATCGGATGGCTATGGCTACACCTTC. Filled out from reference TRBV7-8 and TRBJ1-2, the complete variable domain reads GAGVSQSPRYKVAKRGQDVALRCDPISGHVSLFWYQQALGQGPEFLTYFQNEAQLDKSGLPSDRFFAERPEGSVSTLKIQRTQQEDSAVYLCASSLSDGYGYTFGSGTRLTVV.

The chain joins TRBV18 to TRBJ2-7, with TRBD1 identical over 7 bases. Trimming cost V 2 bases and J 7 bases; bases outside gene matches: 8. The CDR3 covers 14 residues. Germline V gives CDR1 KGHSH, CDR2 LQKENI. The CDR3 coding sequence is TGTGCCAGCTCACCAAGATATCCAGGGGGTGAGCAGTACTTC. It specifies CASSPRYPGGEQYF.

The V call is TRBV6-4, the J call TRBJ1-1; D gene ambiguous. Germline V gives CDR1 MRHNA, CDR2 SNTAGT. There are 14 residues in the CDR3. Trimming left V 4 bases short and J 7 bases short, with 16 bases between. This CDR3 is CASSADPHYGEAFF. The DNA for the CDR3 is TGTGCCAGCAGTGCGGACCCCCATTATGGTGAAGCTTTCTTT.

The rearrangement uses TRBV9 and TRBJ2-1; possibly TRBD1 for D (5 bases). CDR1 and CDR2 (germline): SGDLS, YYNGEE. The ends were cut back, 0 bases at V and 6 bases at J, with 13 bases in the middle. The CDR3 sequence is 15 residues long. This CDR3 reads CASSVEGTGGNEQFF. The CDR3 DNA reads TGTGCCAGCAGCGTAGAGGGAACAGGTGGCAATGAGCAGTTCTTC.

The genes are TRBV7-3 and TRBJ2-2; D is possibly TRBD1 (5 bases). Deletions cut 0 bases from V and 3 bases from J, with 14 bases between. CDR1 and CDR2 from the germline V gene are SGHTA and FQGTGA. The CDR3 covers 17 residues. The chain's CDR3 is CASSLTLRGHYTGELFF. CDR3 coding DNA: TGTGCCAGCAGCTTAACGCTTAGGGGCCACTACACCGGGGAGCTGTTTTTT. The variable domain in full, with the rest retrieved from reference TRBV7-3 and TRBJ2-2, is GAGVSQTPSNKVTEKGKYVELRCDPISGHTALYWYRQSLGQGPEFLIYFQGTGAADDSGLPNDRFFAVRPEGSVSTLKIQRTERGDSAVYLCASSLTLRGHYTGELFFGEGSRLTVL.

The chain has TRBV24-1 and TRBJ1-2; D is perhaps TRBD1 (6 bases). Trimming removed 3 bases at V and 7 bases at J, with 17 bases between. Per germline, CDR1 KGHDR and CDR2 SFDVKD. There are 15 residues in the CDR3. The CDR3 sequence: CATSDPSLRGAGYTF. DNA of the CDR3: TGTGCCACCAGTGATCCGTCCCTCAGGGGAGCTGGCTACACCTTC.

The rearrangement joins TRBV30 to TRBJ1-6; D remains unclear. Trimming removed 6 bases from V and 6 bases from J, with 15 bases in between. Germline values: CDR1 GTSNPN, CDR2 SVGIG (reference sequence). This CDR3 has 14 amino acids. CDR3 bases: TGTGCCTGCCGCGGAACAGTAGTTAATTCACCCCTCCACTTT. Translated: CACRGTVVNSPLHF.

V usage is TRBV24-1 and J usage is TRBJ2-2; D is ambiguous. V was trimmed by 4 bases and J by 7 bases, leaving 6 bases between them. The CDR3 has 12 residues. Germline CDR1 and CDR2: KGHDR and SFDVKD. Written as DNA, the CDR3 is TGTGCCACCAGTGAGTGGAACGGGGAGCTGTTTTTT. Translated, it gives CATSEWNGELFF.

The DNA for the CDR3 is TGTGCCAGCAGTTTCGCGGGGTTGGGGGAGCAGTACTTC. This encodes CASSFAGLGEQYF. The rearrangement uses TRBV12-3 or TRBV12-4 and TRBJ2-7; tentatively, D is TRBD2 (6 bases). V lost 3 bases, J lost 7 bases, and 13 bases lay in between. CDR3 size: 13 residues.

This chain uses TRBV28 with TRBJ2-3, with TRBD2 matching 15 bases. V lost 8 bases, J lost 6 bases, and 9 bases stayed unmatched. The CDR3 runs 16 residues. Germline-derived CDR1 and CDR2 are MDHEN and SYDVKM. DNA for the CDR3: TGTGCCAGCGCCCTCGGGACTAGCGGGGGGTGGGATACGCAGTATTTT. This encodes CASALGTSGGWDTQYF. The full variable domain, its missing parts supplied by reference TRBV28 and TRBJ2-3, is DVKVTQSSRYLVKRTGEKVFLECVQDMDHENMFWYRQDPGLGLRLIYFSYDVKMKEKGDIPEGYSVSREKKERFSLILESASTNQTSMYLCASALGTSGGWDTQYFGPGTRLTVL.

This clone came up a few times. The V and J genes are TRBV5-1 and TRBJ1-5, with D maybe TRBD1 (5 bases). The CDR3 covers 14 residues. CDR1 and CDR2 from the germline V gene are SGHRS and YFSETQ. The V end was cut by 3 bases, the J end by 0 bases, with 7 bases between. CDR3 amino acids: CASSWDGSNQPQHF. The CDR3 DNA follows: TGCGCCAGCAGCTGGGACGGTAGCAATCAGCCCCAGCATTTT.

V is TRBV30 and J is TRBJ1-6; D ambiguous. V lost 0 bases and J 8 bases, leaving 11 bases between the germline ends. In germline, CDR1 is GTSNPN, CDR2 SVGIG (reference sequence). CDR3 length: 14 residues. The CDR3: CAWSVLTFDSPLHF. The CDR3 nucleotides read TGTGCCTGGAGTGTACTGACCTTCGATTCACCCCTCCACTTT.

This rearrangement joins TRBV18 to TRBJ1-6; D possibly corresponds to TRBD1 (5 bases). The CDR3 has 15 amino acids. Trimming removed 0 bases at V and 2 bases at J, with 5 bases between. Germline CDR1 reads KGHSH; CDR2 reads LQKENI. In nucleotides, the CDR3 is TGTGCCAGCTCACCACCAGGGGCCTATAATTCACCCCTCCACTTT. This sequence encodes CASSPPGAYNSPLHF. The whole variable domain, remainder taken from reference TRBV18 and TRBJ1-6, is NAGVMQNPRHLVRRRGQEARLRCSPMKGHSHVYWYRQLPEEGLKFMVYLQKENIIDESGMPKERFSAEFPKEGPSILRIQQVVRGDSAAYFCASSPPGAYNSPLHFGNGTRLTVT.

The rearrangement links TRBV15 to TRBJ1-2; 7 positions match TRBD1. Unmatched junction bases numbered 8, after V lost 0 bases and J lost 4 bases. The CDR3 consists of 16 residues. In germline, CDR1 is LNHNV, CDR2 YYDKDF (reference sequence). In DNA form, the CDR3 reads TGTGCCACCAGCAGAGATCCGGGACAGTTTCCCTATGGCTACACCTTC. Translation gives CATSRDPGQFPYGYTF. Complete variable domain (other parts from reference TRBV15 and TRBJ1-2): DAMVIQNPRYQVTQFGKPVTLSCSQTLNHNVMYWYQQKSSQAPKLLFHYYDKDFNNEADTPDNFQSRRPNTSFCFLDIRSPGLGDTAMYLCATSRDPGQFPYGYTFGSGTRLTVV.

This clone has at least ten counts. The chain couples TRBV7-2 to TRBJ1-1; D remains ambiguous. V lost 2 bases and J lost 3, with 7 bases in between. Germline CDR1 is SGHTA and CDR2 is FQGNSA. This CDR3 has 13 amino acids. The CDR3 bases are TGTGCCAGCAGCTTAAGGCAGTACACTGAAGCTTTCTTT. It is translated as CASSLRQYTEAFF.

J is TRBJ1-3 and V is TRBV9; no firm D call. Germline loops: CDR1 SGDLS, CDR2 YYNGEE. This CDR3 is 17 amino acids long. V was cut by 4 bases and J by 0 bases, with 17 bases left in between. CDR3 sequence reads: CASSLDRKPHSGNTIYF. In DNA, the CDR3 is TGTGCCAGCAGCCTGGACCGCAAACCCCACTCTGGAAACACCATATATTTT. The complete variable domain, with remaining parts taken from reference TRBV9 and TRBJ1-3, reads DSGVTQTPKHLITATGQRVTLRCSPRSGDLSVYWYQQSLDQGLQFLIQYYNGEERAKGNILERFSAQQFPDLHSELNLSSLELGDSALYFCASSLDRKPHSGNTIYFGEGSWLTVV.